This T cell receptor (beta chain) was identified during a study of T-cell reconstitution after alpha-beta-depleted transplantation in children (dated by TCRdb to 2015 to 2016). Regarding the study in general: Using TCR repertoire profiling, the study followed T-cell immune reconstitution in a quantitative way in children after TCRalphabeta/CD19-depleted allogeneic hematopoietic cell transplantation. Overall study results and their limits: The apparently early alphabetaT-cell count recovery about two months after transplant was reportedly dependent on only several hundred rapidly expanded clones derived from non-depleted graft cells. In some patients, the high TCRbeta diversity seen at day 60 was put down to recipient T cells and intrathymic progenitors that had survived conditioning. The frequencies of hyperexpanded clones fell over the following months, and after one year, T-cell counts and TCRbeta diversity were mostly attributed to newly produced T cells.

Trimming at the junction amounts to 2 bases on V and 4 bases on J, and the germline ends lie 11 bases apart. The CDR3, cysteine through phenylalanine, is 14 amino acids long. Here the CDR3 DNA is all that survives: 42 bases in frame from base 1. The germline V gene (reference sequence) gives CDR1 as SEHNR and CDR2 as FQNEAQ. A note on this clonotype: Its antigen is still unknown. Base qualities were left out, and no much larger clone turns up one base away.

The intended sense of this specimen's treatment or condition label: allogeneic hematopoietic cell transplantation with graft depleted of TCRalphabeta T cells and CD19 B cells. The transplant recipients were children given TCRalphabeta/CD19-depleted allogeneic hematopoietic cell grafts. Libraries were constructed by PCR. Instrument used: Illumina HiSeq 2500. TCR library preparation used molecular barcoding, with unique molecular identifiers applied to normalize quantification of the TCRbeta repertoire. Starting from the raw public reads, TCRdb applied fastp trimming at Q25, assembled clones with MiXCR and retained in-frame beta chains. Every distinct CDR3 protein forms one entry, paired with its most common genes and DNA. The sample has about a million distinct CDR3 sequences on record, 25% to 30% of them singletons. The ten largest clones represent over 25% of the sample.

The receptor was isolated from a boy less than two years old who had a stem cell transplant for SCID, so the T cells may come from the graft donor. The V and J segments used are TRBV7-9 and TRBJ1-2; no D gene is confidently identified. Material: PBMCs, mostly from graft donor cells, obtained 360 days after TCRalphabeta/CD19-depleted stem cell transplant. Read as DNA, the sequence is TGTGCCAGCAGCTTAAGGAGGGTATCCTATGGCTACACCTTC. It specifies CASSLRRVSYGYTF.